The clone carrying this TCR beta chain was observed once. The sample comes from a study of OX40 agonist ivuxolimab in advanced cancers. Study background: Dosing consisted of intravenous ivuxolimab at 0.01 to 10 mg/kg every 2 weeks.

TCRdb's copy holds only in-frame clones and misses some; the assay was immunoSEQ multiplex PCR. This repertoire shows about 67,000 clones, about 84% found once; its top ten account for 0.68%. CDR1 is MGHRA and CDR2 is YSYEKL in the germline V gene. The CDR3 has 15 residues. The ends were cut back, 1 base at V and 0 bases at J, with 7 bases in the middle. Sequenced here: CD4+ or CD8+ T cells sorted from blood, sampled in a trial of the OX40 agonist ivuxolimab. The genes are TRBV4-1 and TRBJ2-1; D is perhaps TRBD2 (5 bases). This TCR derives from an adult with an advanced solid tumor such as melanoma, head and neck, liver or kidney cancer. This CDR3 is CASSQGESSYNEQFF. Written as DNA, the CDR3 is TGCGCCAGCAGCCAAGGGGAGAGCTCCTACAATGAGCAGTTCTTC.